Shown below are 15 T cell receptor beta chains from a single sample sequenced in a study of Ad26.COV2.S vaccination and SARS-CoV-2 variants. TCRdb's copy holds only in-frame clones and misses some; the assay was immunoSEQ multiplex PCR. The sample shows 300,000 to 350,000 clones, around four fifths of them seen only once. Sample treatment: some 20 received Ad26.COV2.S at low or high dose, single or two shots; about 5 received placebo; per-sample allocation not given. On day 63 after the first injection, vaccine and placebo recipients gave samples. Sequences were derived from peripheral blood, sampled in a trial of Ad26.COV2.S vaccine versus placebo. These TCRs come from a person aged 18-65 years who received the Ad26.COV2.S COVID-19 vaccine or a placebo.

V usage is TRBV10-3 and J usage is TRBJ1-4, with D maybe TRBD1 (6 bases). Germline lookup yields CDR1 ENHRY and CDR2 SYGVKD. V was clipped by 8 bases and J by 5 bases, with 15 bases between them. This CDR3 comprises 14 residues. CDR3 in amino acids: CAIRGGGVNEKLFF. CDR3 coding DNA: TGTGCCATCCGGGGAGGGGGGGTGAATGAAAAACTGTTTTTT.

The rearrangement uses TRBV6-1 and TRBJ2-2, with D unclear. Germline CDR1 MNHNS, CDR2 SASEGT. The CDR3 has 13 residues. V lost 3 bases, J lost 4 bases, and 6 bases lay in between. CDR3 in amino acids: CASSDFSTGELFF. The CDR3 nucleotides read TGTGCCAGCAGTGATTTCTCCACCGGGGAGCTGTTTTTT.

This chain joins TRBV11-3 and TRBJ2-1, with no clear D. The germline CDR1 and CDR2 sequences are SGHNT and YENEEA. CDR3 length: 16 amino acids. The V and J ends lost 1 base and 2 bases respectively, with 12 bases between them. The CDR3 region has the DNA TGTGCCAGCAGCTTAGTGGGTGACTCGGCCTACAATGAGCAGTTCTTC. As protein: CASSLVGDSAYNEQFF.

V gene TRBV7-3 combines with J gene TRBJ1-6; D may be TRBD1 (6 bases). Germline V CDR1 and CDR2: SGHTA, FQGTGA. V was pared by 2 bases and J by 5 bases, with 25 bases between. CDR3 length equals 20 residues. For the CDR3, the DNA is TGTGCCAGCAGCTTACCTGAAGAAGACCGACAGGTAGAAAATAATTCACCCCTCCACTTT. Its protein product is CASSLPEEDRQVENNSPLHF.

This rearrangement joins TRBV23-1 to TRBJ1-4; the D is unclear. TRBV23-1 is placed among ORFs of uncertain function. The CDR3 has 16 residues. Between the trimmed V and J ends, which lost 6 bases and 4 bases, there was a span of 18 bases. The CDR3 coding sequence is TGCGCCAGCAGCCCCCCCCCGGGCAGGTATAATGAAAAACTGTTTTTT. The encoded protein is CASSPPPGRYNEKLFF.

This clone was counted a single time. The genes are TRBV11-2 and TRBJ2-3; D might be TRBD2 (5 bases). The CDR3 sequence is 13 residues long. The germline V gene has CDR1 SGHAT and CDR2 FQNNGV. V was shortened by 0 bases and J by 11 bases, with 12 bases between the two germline ends. The DNA of the CDR3 is TGTGCCAGCAGCTTAGATAGGCTAGCTTGGCAGTATTTT. This translates into CASSLDRLAWQYF.

V gene TRBV6-4 combines with J gene TRBJ1-6; D is undetermined. V shed 11 bases and J shed 5 bases, with 13 bases lying between them. The CDR3 loop spans 13 amino acids. Germline V lookup: CDR1 MRHNA, CDR2 SNTAGT. The CDR3 DNA reads TGTGCCTCAGCCGCAGAGGATAATTCACCCCTCCACTTT. Amino acid sequence: CASAAEDNSPLHF.

This CDR3 reads CASSRDRDSPLHF. In nucleotides, the CDR3 is TGTGCCAGCAGTAGGGACCGTGATTCACCCCTCCACTTT. The chain combines TRBV6-5 with TRBJ1-6; D possibly corresponds to TRBD1 (5 bases). CDR3 size: 13 residues. CDR1 is MNHEY, CDR2 SVGAGI, per germline. Trimming removed 5 bases at V and 8 bases at J, with 10 bases between.

The rearrangement links TRBV6-4 to TRBJ1-2, with 9 positions matching TRBD1. The CDR3 is 13 residues long. V shed 4 bases, J shed 8 bases, and the junction held 5 bases outside the gene matches. CDR1 and CDR2 (germline): MRHNA, SNTAGT. The CDR3, as DNA: TGTGCCAGCAGTGCCGGGACAGGGATCGGCTACACCTTC. The encoded protein is CASSAGTGIGYTF.

The chain couples TRBV6-5 to TRBJ2-5; 11 bases match TRBD2. Germline CDR1 reads MNHEY; CDR2 reads SVGAGI. The CDR3 loop spans 16 amino acids. The V and J ends lost 4 bases and 3 bases, in that order; junction bases with no gene match: 7. The CDR3 sequence is CASSSPATSGEETQYF. The CDR3, as DNA: TGTGCCAGCAGTTCCCCAGCGACTAGCGGGGAAGAGACCCAGTACTTC.

The V gene is TRBV12-3 or TRBV12-4, the J gene TRBJ1-4; D may be TRBD1 (5 bases). The CDR3 runs to 13 residues. CDR3 nucleotide sequence: TGTGCTTCTAAAGAGGGGCCTAATGAAAAACTGTTTTTT. This codes for CASKEGPNEKLFF.

The V call is TRBV7-2, the J call TRBJ1-2, with TRBD1 matching 10 bases. CDR1 and CDR2 from the germline V gene are SGHTA and FQGNSA. With 1 base clipped from V and 4 bases from J, the junction kept 12 bases outside the gene matches. CDR3 length: 18 amino acids. As DNA, the CDR3 is TGTGCCAGCAGCTTAGGCGGGACAGGGGTTGGCCGCCTCTATGGCTACACCTTC. Its protein product is CASSLGGTGVGRLYGYTF.

The rearrangement joins TRBV5-5 to TRBJ1-5; D is uncertain. Trimming removed 5 bases at V and 3 bases at J, with 18 bases between. In germline, CDR1 is SGHKS, CDR2 YYEKEE (reference sequence). The CDR3 has 16 residues. The CDR3 sequence: CASSTTGSFYNQPQHF. The CDR3 region has the DNA TGTGCCAGCAGTACAACCGGGAGTTTTTACAATCAGCCCCAGCATTTT.

The rearrangement joins TRBV10-3 to TRBJ2-7; 8 bases agree with TRBD1. Looked up from germline, CDR1 is ENHRY and CDR2 is SYGVKD. The CDR3 has 13 residues. Trimming cost V 7 bases and J 6 bases; bases outside gene matches: 8. CDR3 DNA: TGTGCCATCAATATAGGACAGGGACGCGAGCAGTACTTC. It codes for CAINIGQGREQYF.

V and J are TRBV25-1 and TRBJ2-7; 9 positions match TRBD1. This CDR3 contains 16 residues. V shed 8 bases and J 6 bases; nucleotides not matched to a gene: 17. CDR1 MGHDK and CDR2 SYGVNS come from the germline V gene. CDR3 bases: TGTGCCAGCCCCGAAGGGGTAGGGGACAGGGCTTTCGAGCAGTACTTC. This encodes CASPEGVGDRAFEQYF.